Listed here is a single TCR beta chain. Under the authors' procedure: Estimates of nucleated cell counts were drawn from the amplification of reference gene primers. The table came from immunoSEQ multiplex PCR; TCRdb's copy has only in-frame clones and leaves some out. V and J calls and clone size are copied from that table; D and trimming were computed from the DNA. The data contain some 140,000 clones, roughly four fifths of them singletons. This entry is derived from a study of blood T cell repertoires in COVID-19. Study information: Acute and convalescent COVID-19 samples came from the United States, Italy and Spain. PBMCs, B-cell-depleted T cells, or T cells were the source of the cDNA or gDNA that made up the material.

Germline CDR1 is SGHDT and CDR2 is YYEEEE. The CDR3 length is 14 residues. Germline trimming cut 4 bases from V and 3 bases from J; bases unmatched to any gene: 6. The sequencing sample was made of peripheral blood. The receptor was isolated from a man older than 75 with acute or convalescent COVID-19. The chain employs TRBV5-6 and TRBJ2-7; TRBD1 matches 8 bases. The CDR3 DNA is TGTGCCAGCAGCCGTCGACAGGGGCTCTACGAGCAGTACTTC. Protein: CASSRRQGLYEQYF. The full variable domain, with the rest looked up from reference TRBV5-6 and TRBJ2-7, is DAGVTQSPTHLIKTRGQQVTLRCSPKSGHDTVSWYQQALGQGPQFIFQYYEEEERQRGNFPDRFSGHQFPNYSSELNVNALLLGDSALYLCASSRRQGLYEQYFGPGTRLTVT.